This T cell receptor beta chain appears in the sequencing data of a study of lymphopenia after photon versus proton radiotherapy. Points from the study as a whole: Under photons, naive T cells and diversity fell while effector/memory populations rose. Oligoclonal CD8+ Temra expansion after nadir drove photon patients' diversity drop.

TCRdb's table, derived via immunoSEQ multiplex PCR, lists solely in-frame clones and lacks some. The sample holds 25,000 to 35,000 clones, around 87% seen once. Concerning this clone: Antigen unknown.

CDR3 length: 17 residues. Trimming removed 2 bases at V and 0 bases at J, with 14 bases between. Germline V lookup: CDR1 ENHRY, CDR2 SYGVKD. This specimen consisted of peripheral blood, obtained from a patient treated with proton-based radiotherapy. The chain has TRBV10-3 and TRBJ2-4; D uncertain. The sequence was obtained from a woman aged 55-70 years with cholangiocarcinoma. Some clones in this sample may be carry-over from other donors' samples. The CDR3, as DNA: TGTGCCATCAGTGAGATGGGCTACTCTCAAGCCAAAAACATTCAGTACTTC. This translates into CAISEMGYSQAKNIQYF.